This TCR beta chain was recorded in a study of post-analysis software for immune sequencing data. Turning to the study itself: Patients had relapsing-remitting, secondary progressive or progressive-relapsing multiple sclerosis; some lacked subtype.

Study conclusions and caveats: Samples made in the same batch grouped tightly together by F measure. Five or six TRBV segments (TRBV5-6, TRBV5-1 and TRBV20-1 among them) occurred more frequently in patients than in controls. Significantly lower normalized Chao1 diversity was seen in multiple sclerosis patients than in controls.

Per the germline V gene, CDR1 is SQVTM and CDR2 is ANQGSEA. The J segment lost 6 bases and the V segment lost 8 bases, leaving 6 bases of the junction unmatched. This CDR3 is built from 12 residues. The authors incorporated unique molecular identifiers into the TCR beta cDNA libraries. Using its own MiXCR run on the PCR reads, TCRdb lists one record per CDR3 protein. Seen here are about 540,000 distinct CDR3 sequences, 30% to 40% observed once, and the top ten hold roughly 6%. In the case of this clonotype: Antigen specificity is unknown.

The specimen sequenced was blood. The rearrangement uses TRBV29-1 and TRBJ2-7; the match to TRBD1 covers 11 bases. This TCR derives from a girl under 18 with multiple sclerosis. CDR3: CSYRTGGPEQYF. Written as DNA, the CDR3 is TGCAGCTATAGGACAGGGGGCCCCGAGCAGTACTTC.